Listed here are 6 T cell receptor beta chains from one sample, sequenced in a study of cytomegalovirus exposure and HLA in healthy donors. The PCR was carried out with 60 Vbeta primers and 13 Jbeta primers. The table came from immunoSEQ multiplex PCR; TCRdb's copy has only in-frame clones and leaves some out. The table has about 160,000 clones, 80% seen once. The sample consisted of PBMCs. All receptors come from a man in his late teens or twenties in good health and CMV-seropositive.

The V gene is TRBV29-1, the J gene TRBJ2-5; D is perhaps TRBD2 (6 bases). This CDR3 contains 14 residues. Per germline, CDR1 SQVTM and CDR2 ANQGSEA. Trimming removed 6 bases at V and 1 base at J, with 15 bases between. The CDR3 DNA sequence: TGCAGCGTCGCGCTCCCGGGGGTCCAAGAGACCCAGTACTTC. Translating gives CSVALPGVQETQYF. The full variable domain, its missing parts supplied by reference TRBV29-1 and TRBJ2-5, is SAVISQKPSRDICQRGTSLTIQCQVDSQVTMMFWYRQQPGQSLTLIATANQGSEATYESGFVIDKFPISRPNLTFSTLTVSNMSPEDSSIYLCSVALPGVQETQYFGPGTRLLVL.

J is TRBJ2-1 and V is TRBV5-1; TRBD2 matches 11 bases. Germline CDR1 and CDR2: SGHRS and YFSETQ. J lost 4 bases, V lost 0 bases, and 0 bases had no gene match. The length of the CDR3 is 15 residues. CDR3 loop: CASSLASGGYNEQFF. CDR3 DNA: TGCGCCAGCAGCTTGGCTAGCGGGGGGTACAATGAGCAGTTCTTC.

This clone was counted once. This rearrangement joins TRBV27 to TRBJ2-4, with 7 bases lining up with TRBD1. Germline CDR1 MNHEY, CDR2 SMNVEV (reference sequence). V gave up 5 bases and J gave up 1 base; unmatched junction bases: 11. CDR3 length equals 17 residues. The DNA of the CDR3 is TGTGCCAGCAGTCCCATGACAGGGTGGACGGCCAAAAACATTCAGTACTTC. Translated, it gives CASSPMTGWTAKNIQYF.

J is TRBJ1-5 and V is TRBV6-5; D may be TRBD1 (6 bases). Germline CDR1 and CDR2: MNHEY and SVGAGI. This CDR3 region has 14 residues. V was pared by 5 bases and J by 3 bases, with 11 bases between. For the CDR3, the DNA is TGTGCCAGCAGTCCCCGGACAGTCAATCAGCCCCAGCATTTT. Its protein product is CASSPRTVNQPQHF.

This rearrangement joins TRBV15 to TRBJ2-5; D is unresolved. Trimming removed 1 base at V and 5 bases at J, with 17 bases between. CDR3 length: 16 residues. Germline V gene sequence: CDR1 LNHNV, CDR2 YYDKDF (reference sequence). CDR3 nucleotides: TGTGCCACCAGCAGAGTCCGAAGAACTTTCAGGGAGACCCAGTACTTC. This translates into CATSRVRRTFRETQYF.

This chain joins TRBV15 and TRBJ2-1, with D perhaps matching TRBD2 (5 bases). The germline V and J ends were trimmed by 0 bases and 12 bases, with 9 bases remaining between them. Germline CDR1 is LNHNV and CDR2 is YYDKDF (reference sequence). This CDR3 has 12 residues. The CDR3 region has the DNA TGTGCCACCAGCAGAGATCTAGCAGGGCAGTTCTTC. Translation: CATSRDLAGQFF.